The rows below give T cell receptor beta chains drawn from one sample of a study of blood T cell repertoires in COVID-19. Assay used: immunoSEQ multiplex PCR; TCRdb lists only in-frame clones, some missing. The table shows some 220,000 clones, with approximately 80% occurring only once. The material sequenced was PBMCs or T cells enriched from blood (not recorded which). Every receptor here comes from a woman between 35 and 50 years old with acute COVID-19. Both conserved end residues are part of each CDR3. Fields, in order: V gene, J gene, CDR3 protein.

>TRBV30|TRBJ2-1
CAFSGTGGYNEQFF
>TRBV18|TRBJ1-6
CASSPGRGSTHSPLHF
>TRBV5-6|TRBJ2-1
CASSLVIGGKGNEQFF
>TRBV9|TRBJ1-2
CASGSPGDFTYGYTF
>TRBV3-1/TRBV3-2|TRBJ1-6
CASSQDAGRGYNSPLHF
>TRBV5-1|TRBJ2-7
CASSPAVGSLPSEQYF
>TRBV28|TRBJ1-2
CASSSVYLLGYTF
>TRBV2|TRBJ1-4
CASRWTGGSATNEKLFF
>TRBV5-4|TRBJ1-2
CASLVTGAYGYTF
>TRBV28|TRBJ1-2
CASSGQGDGYTF
>TRBV4-1|TRBJ1-4
CASSQGRLSNEKLFF
>TRBV18|TRBJ1-3
CASSLRVSASSGNTIYF
>TRBV19|TRBJ1-1
CASRRGQATEAFF
>TRBV5-1|TRBJ1-2
CASSLAGDYGYTF
>TRBV12-3/TRBV12-4|TRBJ2-7
CASSPGYYEQYF
>TRBV29-1|TRBJ1-2
CSVEDRADYGYTF
>TRBV3-1/TRBV3-2|TRBJ2-2
CASSQPGGRMNTGELFF
>TRBV18|TRBJ2-5
CASSPWRGIETQYF
>TRBV6-5|TRBJ1-3
CASTDRGSGGNTIYF
>TRBV19|TRBJ2-1
CASSIAGGHNEQFF
>TRBV11-2|TRBJ1-2
CASSRGQLQANYGYTF
>TRBV4-1|TRBJ2-1
CASSPPGQNNEQFF
>TRBV5-1|TRBJ2-7
CASSPTSGSYEQYF
>TRBV6-1|TRBJ1-1
CASSEGALPLLNTEAFF
>TRBV5-1|TRBJ1-2
CASGSRQGALEDGYTF